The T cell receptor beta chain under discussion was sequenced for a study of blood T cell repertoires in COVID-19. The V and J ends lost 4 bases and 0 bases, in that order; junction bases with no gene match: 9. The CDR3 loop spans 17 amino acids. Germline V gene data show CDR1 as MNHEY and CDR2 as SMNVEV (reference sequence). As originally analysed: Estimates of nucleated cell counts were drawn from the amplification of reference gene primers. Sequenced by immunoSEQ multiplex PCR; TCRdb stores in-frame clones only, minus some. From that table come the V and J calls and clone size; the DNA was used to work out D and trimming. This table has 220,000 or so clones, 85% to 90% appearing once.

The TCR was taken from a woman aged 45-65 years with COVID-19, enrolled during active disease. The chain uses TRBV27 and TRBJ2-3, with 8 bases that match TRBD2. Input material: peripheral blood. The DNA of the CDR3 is TGTGCCAGCAGTTATCGGGCAGGACTAGCAAGCACAGATACGCAGTATTTT. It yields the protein CASSYRAGLASTDTQYF.